This TCR beta chain originates from a study of T cell repertoires in ileal Crohn's disease. The CDR3 length is 19 residues. V was pared by 3 bases and J by 8 bases, with 20 bases of the junction left unmatched. Germline V gene data show CDR1 as SGDLS and CDR2 as YYNGEE. With respect to this clone: The antigen is not known.

Libraries were prepared by immunoSEQ multiplex PCR; TCRdb keeps only in-frame clonotypes and omits some of them. The repertoire consists of about 31,000 clones, with around 80% occurring once and the leading ten covering 5.5% to 7%. Overall study findings and caveats: Compared with CD4 T cells, sorted CD8 cells carried more expanded clones. Clonality above 26.8% at surgery always came with endoscopic recurrence.

This sequence was found in an adult with Crohn's disease. Source material: ileal tissue. V usage is TRBV9 and J usage is TRBJ1-2; 12 bases map to TRBD1. Here the CDR3 reads CASSAYPPGQGASRGGYTF. CDR3 nucleotide sequence: TGTGCCAGCAGCGCCTATCCTCCGGGACAGGGGGCCTCAAGAGGCGGCTACACCTTC.